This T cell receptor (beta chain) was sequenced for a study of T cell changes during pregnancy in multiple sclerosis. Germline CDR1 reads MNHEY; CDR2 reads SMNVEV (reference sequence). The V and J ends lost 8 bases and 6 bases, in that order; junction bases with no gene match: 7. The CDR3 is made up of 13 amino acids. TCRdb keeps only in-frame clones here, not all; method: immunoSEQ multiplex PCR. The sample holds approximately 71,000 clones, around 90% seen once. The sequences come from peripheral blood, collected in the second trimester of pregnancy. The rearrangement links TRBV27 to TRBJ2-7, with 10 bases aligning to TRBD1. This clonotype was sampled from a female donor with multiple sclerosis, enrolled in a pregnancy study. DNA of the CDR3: TGTGCCAGCCAGGGACAGGGGTTAGGCGAGCAGTACTTC. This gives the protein CASQGQGLGEQYF.